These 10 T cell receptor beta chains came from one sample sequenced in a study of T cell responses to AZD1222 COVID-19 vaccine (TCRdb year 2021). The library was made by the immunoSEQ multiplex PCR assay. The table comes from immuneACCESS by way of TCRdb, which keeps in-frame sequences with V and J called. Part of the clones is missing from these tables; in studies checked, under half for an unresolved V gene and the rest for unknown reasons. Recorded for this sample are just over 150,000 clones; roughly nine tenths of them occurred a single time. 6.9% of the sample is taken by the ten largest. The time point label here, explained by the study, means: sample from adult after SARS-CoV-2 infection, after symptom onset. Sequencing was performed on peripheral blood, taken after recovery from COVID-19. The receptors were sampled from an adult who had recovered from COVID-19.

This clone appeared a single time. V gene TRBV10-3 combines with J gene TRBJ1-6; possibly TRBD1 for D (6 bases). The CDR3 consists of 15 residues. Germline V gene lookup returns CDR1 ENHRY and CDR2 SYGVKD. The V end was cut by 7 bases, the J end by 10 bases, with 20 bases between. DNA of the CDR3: TGTGCCATCAAGATTGACGGGACACCGGGGTCACCCCTCCACTTT. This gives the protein CAIKIDGTPGSPLHF.

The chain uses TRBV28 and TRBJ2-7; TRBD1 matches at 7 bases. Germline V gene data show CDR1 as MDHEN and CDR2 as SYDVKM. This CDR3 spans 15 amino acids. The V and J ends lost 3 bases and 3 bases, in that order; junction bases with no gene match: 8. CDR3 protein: CASSFGAGGYYEQYF. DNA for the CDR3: TGTGCCAGCAGTTTTGGGGCAGGGGGTTACTACGAGCAGTACTTC. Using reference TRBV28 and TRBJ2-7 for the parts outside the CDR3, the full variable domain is DVKVTQSSRYLVKRTGEKVFLECVQDMDHENMFWYRQDPGLGLRLIYFSYDVKMKEKGDIPEGYSVSREKKERFSLILESASTNQTSMYLCASSFGAGGYYEQYFGPGTRLTVT.

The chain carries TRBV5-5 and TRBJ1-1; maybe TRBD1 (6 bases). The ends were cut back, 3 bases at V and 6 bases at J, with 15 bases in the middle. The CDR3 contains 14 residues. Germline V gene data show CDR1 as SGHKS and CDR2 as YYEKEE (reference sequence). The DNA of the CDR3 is TGTGCCAGCAGCTGGCGCAGGGGTTCCGCTGAAGCTTTCTTT. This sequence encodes CASSWRRGSAEAFF.

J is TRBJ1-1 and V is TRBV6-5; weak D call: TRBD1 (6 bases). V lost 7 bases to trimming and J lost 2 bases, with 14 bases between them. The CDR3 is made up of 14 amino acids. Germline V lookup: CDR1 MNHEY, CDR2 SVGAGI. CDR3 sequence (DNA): TGTGCCAGCAACGGAGTAGGGGGAAACACTGAAGCTTTCTTT. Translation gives CASNGVGGNTEAFF.

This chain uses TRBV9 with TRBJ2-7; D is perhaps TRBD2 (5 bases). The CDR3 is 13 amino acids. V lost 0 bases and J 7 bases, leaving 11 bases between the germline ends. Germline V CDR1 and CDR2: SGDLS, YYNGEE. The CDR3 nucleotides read TGTGCCAGCAGCGTAGTCCCGGGCGGGGAGCAGTACTTC. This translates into CASSVVPGGEQYF. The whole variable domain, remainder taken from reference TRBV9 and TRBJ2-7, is DSGVTQTPKHLITATGQRVTLRCSPRSGDLSVYWYQQSLDQGLQFLIQYYNGEERAKGNILERFSAQQFPDLHSELNLSSLELGDSALYFCASSVVPGGEQYFGPGTRLTVT.

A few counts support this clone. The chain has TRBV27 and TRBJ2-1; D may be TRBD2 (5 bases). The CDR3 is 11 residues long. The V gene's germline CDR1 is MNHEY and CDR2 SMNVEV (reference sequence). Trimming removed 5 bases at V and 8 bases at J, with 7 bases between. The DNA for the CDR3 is TGTGCCAGCAGTGTCGGGGATGAGCAGTTCTTC. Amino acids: CASSVGDEQFF.

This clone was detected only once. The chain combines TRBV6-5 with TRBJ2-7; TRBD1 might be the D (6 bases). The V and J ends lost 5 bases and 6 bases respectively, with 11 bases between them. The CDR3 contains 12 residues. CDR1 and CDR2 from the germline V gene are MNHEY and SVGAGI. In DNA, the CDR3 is TGTGCCAGCAGTCCGACAGGAGCCGAGCAGTACTTC. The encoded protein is CASSPTGAEQYF.

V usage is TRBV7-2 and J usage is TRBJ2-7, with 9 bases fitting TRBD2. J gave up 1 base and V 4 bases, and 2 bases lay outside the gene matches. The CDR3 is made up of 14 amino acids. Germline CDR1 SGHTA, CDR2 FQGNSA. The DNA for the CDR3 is TGTGCCAGCAGCTACCTAGCGGGATCCTACGAGCAGTACTTC. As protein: CASSYLAGSYEQYF.

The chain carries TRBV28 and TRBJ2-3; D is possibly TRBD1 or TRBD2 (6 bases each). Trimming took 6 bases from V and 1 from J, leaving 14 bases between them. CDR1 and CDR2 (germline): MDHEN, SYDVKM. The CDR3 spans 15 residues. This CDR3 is CASRDRGDRTDTQYF. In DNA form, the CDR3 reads TGTGCCAGCAGGGATAGGGGGGACCGCACAGATACGCAGTATTTT.

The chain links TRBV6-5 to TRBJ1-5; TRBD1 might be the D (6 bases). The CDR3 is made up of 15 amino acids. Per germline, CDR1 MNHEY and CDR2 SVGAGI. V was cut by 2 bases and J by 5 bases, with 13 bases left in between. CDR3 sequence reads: CASSYGDRRDQPQHF. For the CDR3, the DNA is TGTGCCAGCAGTTACGGAGACAGGCGGGATCAGCCCCAGCATTTT.